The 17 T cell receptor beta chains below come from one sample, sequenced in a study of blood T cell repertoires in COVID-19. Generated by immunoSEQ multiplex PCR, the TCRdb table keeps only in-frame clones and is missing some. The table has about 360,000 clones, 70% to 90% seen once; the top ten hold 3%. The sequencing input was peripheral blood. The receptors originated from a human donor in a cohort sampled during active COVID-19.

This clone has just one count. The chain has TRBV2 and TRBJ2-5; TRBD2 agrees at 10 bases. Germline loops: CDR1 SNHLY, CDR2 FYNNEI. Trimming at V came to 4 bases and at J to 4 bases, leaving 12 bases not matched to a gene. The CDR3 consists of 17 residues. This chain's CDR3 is CASSGWASGRKRETQYF. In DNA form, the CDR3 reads TGTGCCAGCAGTGGGTGGGCTAGCGGGAGAAAAAGAGAGACCCAGTACTTC.

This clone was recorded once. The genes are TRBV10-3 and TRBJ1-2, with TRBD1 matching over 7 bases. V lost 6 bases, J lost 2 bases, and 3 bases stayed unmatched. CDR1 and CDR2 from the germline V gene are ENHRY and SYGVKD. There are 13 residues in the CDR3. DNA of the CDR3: TGTGCCATCAGCGGGACAGACAACTATGGCTACACCTTC. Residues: CAISGTDNYGYTF.

As DNA, the CDR3 is TGTGCCAGCAGCCACTTGGGAGTGCGAGTGGTCGGAGATACGCAGTATTTT. Residues: CASSHLGVRVVGDTQYF. The rearrangement links TRBV3-1 (or the pseudogene TRBV3-2) to TRBJ2-3; a possible D gene is TRBD2 (5 bases). The CDR3 loop spans 17 amino acids. V lost 3 bases and J 5 bases, leaving 21 bases between the germline ends. Germline assignment: CDR1 LGHDT and CDR2 YNNKEL (reference sequence).

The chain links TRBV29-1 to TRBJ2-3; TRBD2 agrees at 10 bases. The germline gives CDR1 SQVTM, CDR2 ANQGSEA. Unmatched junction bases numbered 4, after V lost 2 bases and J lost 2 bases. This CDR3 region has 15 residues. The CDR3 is CSVESSGRATDTQYF. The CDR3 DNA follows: TGCAGCGTTGAAAGCAGCGGGAGGGCCACAGATACGCAGTATTTT.

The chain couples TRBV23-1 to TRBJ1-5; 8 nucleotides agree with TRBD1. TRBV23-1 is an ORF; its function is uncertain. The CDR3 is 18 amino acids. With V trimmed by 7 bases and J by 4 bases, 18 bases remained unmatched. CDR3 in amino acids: CASTIPDRGVKINQPQHF. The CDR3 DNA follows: TGCGCCAGCACCATACCAGACAGGGGAGTTAAGATAAATCAGCCCCAGCATTTT.

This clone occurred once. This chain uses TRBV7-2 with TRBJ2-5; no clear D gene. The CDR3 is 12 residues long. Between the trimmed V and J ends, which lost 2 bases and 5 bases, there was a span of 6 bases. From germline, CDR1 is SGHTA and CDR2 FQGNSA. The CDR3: CASSLSLETQYF. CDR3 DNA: TGTGCCAGCAGCTTATCCCTGGAGACCCAGTACTTC.

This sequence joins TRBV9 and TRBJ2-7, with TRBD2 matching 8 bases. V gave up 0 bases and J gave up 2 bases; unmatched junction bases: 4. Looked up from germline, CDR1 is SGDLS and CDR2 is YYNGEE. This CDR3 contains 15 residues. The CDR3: CASSVGREGAYEQYF. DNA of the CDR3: TGTGCCAGCAGCGTAGGCCGGGAGGGGGCCTACGAGCAGTACTTC.

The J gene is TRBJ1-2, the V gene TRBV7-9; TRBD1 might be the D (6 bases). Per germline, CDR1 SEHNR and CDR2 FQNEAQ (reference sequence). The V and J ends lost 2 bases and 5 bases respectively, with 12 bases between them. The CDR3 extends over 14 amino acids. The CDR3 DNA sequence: TGTGCCAGCAGCTTAAACAGGGCAGTATATGGCTACACCTTC. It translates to CASSLNRAVYGYTF.

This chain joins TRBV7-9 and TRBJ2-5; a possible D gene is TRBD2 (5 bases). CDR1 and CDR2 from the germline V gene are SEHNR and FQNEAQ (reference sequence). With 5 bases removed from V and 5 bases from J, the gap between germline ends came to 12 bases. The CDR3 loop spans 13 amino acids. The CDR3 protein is CASSPAVGETQYF. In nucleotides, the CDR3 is TGTGCCAGCAGCCCAGCGGTAGGGGAGACCCAGTACTTC.

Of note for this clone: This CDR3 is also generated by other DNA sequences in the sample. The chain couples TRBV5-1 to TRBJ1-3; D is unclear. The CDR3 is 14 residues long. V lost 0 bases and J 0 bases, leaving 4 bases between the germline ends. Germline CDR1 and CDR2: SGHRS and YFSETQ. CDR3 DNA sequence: TGCGCCAGCAGCTTGGCGGGCTCTGGAAACACCATATATTTT. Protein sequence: CASSLAGSGNTIYF.

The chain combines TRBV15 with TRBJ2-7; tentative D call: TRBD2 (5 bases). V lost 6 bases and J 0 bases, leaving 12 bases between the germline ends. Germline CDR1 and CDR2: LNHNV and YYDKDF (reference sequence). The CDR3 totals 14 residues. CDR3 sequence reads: CATSQRGRSYEQYF. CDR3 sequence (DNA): TGTGCCACCAGTCAGAGAGGGCGCTCCTACGAGCAGTACTTC.

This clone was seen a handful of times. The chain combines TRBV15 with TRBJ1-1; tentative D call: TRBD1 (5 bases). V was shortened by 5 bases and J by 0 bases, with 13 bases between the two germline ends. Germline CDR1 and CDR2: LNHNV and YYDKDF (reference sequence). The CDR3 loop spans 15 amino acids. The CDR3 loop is CATSPLRGMNTEAFF. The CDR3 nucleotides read TGTGCCACCAGCCCATTACGGGGGATGAACACTGAAGCTTTCTTT.

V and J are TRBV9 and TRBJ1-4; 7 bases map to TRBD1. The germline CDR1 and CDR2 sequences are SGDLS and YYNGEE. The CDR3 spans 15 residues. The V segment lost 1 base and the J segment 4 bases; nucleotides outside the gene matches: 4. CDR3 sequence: CASSVTGAFNEKLFF. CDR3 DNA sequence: TGTGCCAGCAGCGTAACAGGGGCGTTTAATGAAAAACTGTTTTTT.

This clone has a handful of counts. CDR3: CASSVAVSSYNEQFF. CDR3 in DNA: TGTGCCAGCAGCGTTGCGGTTAGCTCCTACAATGAGCAGTTCTTC. V usage is TRBV9 and J usage is TRBJ2-1, with D unclear. The CDR3 is made up of 15 amino acids. V was pared by 2 bases and J by 0 bases, with 9 bases between. The germline CDR1 and CDR2 sequences are SGDLS and YYNGEE.

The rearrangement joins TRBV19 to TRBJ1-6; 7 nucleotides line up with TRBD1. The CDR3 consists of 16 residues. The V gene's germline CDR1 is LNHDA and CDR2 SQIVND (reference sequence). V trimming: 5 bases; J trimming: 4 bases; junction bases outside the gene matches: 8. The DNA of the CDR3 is TGTGCCAGTAGTTTAAAGGGACAGCCTTATAATTCACCCCTCCACTTT. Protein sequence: CASSLKGQPYNSPLHF.

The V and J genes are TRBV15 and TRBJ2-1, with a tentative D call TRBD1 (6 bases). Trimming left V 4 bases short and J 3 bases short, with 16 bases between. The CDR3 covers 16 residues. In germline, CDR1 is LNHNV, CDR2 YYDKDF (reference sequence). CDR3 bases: TGTGCCACCAGCAAAGGAGCGACAGGATTCTACAATGAGCAGTTCTTC. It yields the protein CATSKGATGFYNEQFF.

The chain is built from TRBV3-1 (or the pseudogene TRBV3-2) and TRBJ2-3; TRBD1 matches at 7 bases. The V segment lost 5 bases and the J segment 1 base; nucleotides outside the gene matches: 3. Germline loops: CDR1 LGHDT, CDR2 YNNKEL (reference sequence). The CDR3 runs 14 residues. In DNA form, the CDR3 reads TGTGCCAGCAGCTATGGGACAGGCACAGATACGCAGTATTTT. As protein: CASSYGTGTDTQYF.